The 29 T cell receptor beta chains listed next were all sequenced from one sample in a study of CD8 T cells in ankylosing spondylitis. MiXCR, applied by TCRdb to the 5' RACE reads, yields one record per CDR3 protein. The sample lists around 340,000 distinct CDR3 sequences, approximately 20% occurring once. Material: blood, either unsorted or a sorted T cell fraction (not recorded which). These TCRs come from a male donor with ankylosing spondylitis or in good health (not recorded which).

V gene TRBV7-9 combines with J gene TRBJ2-7; TRBD1 aligns across 11 bases. Germline values: CDR1 SEHNR, CDR2 FQNEAQ (reference sequence). This CDR3 spans 14 amino acids. Trimming at V came to 3 bases and at J to 9 bases, leaving 7 bases not matched to a gene. In DNA form, the CDR3 reads TGTGCCAGCAGCTTGCGGCGGACAGGGGGCGTGCAGTACTTC. Its protein product is CASSLRRTGGVQYF.

V is TRBV4-2 and J is TRBJ2-1, with D uncertain. This CDR3 has 13 amino acids. Trimming removed 0 bases from V and 9 bases from J, with 9 bases in between. Germline CDR1 is LGHNA and CDR2 is YNFKEQ. CDR3 region: CASSQDWTGEQFF. CDR3 DNA sequence: TGTGCCAGCAGCCAAGATTGGACGGGTGAGCAGTTCTTC.

This chain joins TRBV20-1 and TRBJ2-5, with 9 bases aligning to TRBD2. Germline lookup yields CDR1 DFQATT and CDR2 SNEGSKA (reference sequence). J lost 1 base, V lost 2 bases, and 8 bases had no gene match. This CDR3 contains 16 residues. This chain's CDR3 is CSARSRERGVQETQYF. The CDR3 nucleotides read TGCAGTGCTAGATCTCGGGAGCGGGGGGTCCAAGAGACCCAGTACTTC.

This clonotype was counted a few times. The rearrangement joins TRBV20-1 to TRBJ2-5; D is undetermined. The germline gives CDR1 DFQATT, CDR2 SNEGSKA (reference sequence). V lost 0 bases, J lost 2 bases, and 19 bases lay in between. This CDR3 comprises 17 residues. CDR3 nucleotides: TGCAGTGCTAGAGAAGCCTCCTCCTCCGCCCAACAAGAGACCCAGTACTTC. Residues: CSAREASSSAQQETQYF.

On this clonotype itself: This could be a read error, since a much larger clone is one nucleotide away. The chain joins TRBV2 to TRBJ2-5; no clear D gene. Germline V gene data show CDR1 as SNHLY and CDR2 as FYNNEI. The CDR3 contains 12 residues. V was trimmed by 2 bases and J by 5 bases, leaving 6 bases between them. In nucleotides, the CDR3 is TGTGCCAGCAGTGAATCGCGGGAGACCCAGTACTTC. This encodes CASSESRETQYF.

This clonotype was counted a few times. The chain is built from TRBV29-1 and TRBJ1-1; D might be TRBD1 (5 bases). Germline V gives CDR1 SQVTM, CDR2 ANQGSEA. V was trimmed by 0 bases and J by 11 bases, leaving 16 bases between them. CDR3 length: 13 residues. The CDR3 DNA follows: TGCAGCGTTGAAGATGGAGGGGCCCGGGGGGCTTTCTTT. This gives the protein CSVEDGGARGAFF.

This clonotype was detected many times. The V call is TRBV12-3 or TRBV12-4, the J call TRBJ1-1; D not resolved. This CDR3 comprises 14 residues. The V and J ends lost 5 bases and 1 base respectively, with 11 bases between them. CDR3 in amino acids: CASSPGGGNTEAFF. The DNA for the CDR3 is TGTGCCAGCAGTCCGGGTGGTGGGAACACTGAAGCTTTCTTT.

V usage is TRBV12-3 or TRBV12-4 and J usage is TRBJ2-3; 9 bases agree with TRBD1. This CDR3 contains 16 residues. V shed 5 bases and J 7 bases; nucleotides not matched to a gene: 13. In DNA, the CDR3 is TGTGCCAGCAGTGGAACCGGGACAGGGAGTTTCCATACGCAGTATTTT. Its translation is CASSGTGTGSFHTQYF.

V usage is TRBV20-1 and J usage is TRBJ2-7, with D unclear. Trimming left V 1 base short and J 2 bases short, with 9 bases between. Germline loops: CDR1 DFQATT, CDR2 SNEGSKA (reference sequence). The CDR3 has 13 residues. The CDR3 sequence is CSARVLWTYEQYF. In nucleotides, the CDR3 is TGCAGTGCTAGAGTTCTATGGACCTACGAGCAGTACTTC.

This clonotype was picked up a small number of times. The chain combines TRBV29-1 with TRBJ2-5; 10 bases line up with TRBD1. With V trimmed by 4 bases and J by 2 bases, 7 bases remained unmatched. Germline values: CDR1 SQVTM, CDR2 ANQGSEA. The CDR3 runs to 15 residues. CDR3 sequence (DNA): TGCAGCGTTGTTTCGGACAGGGGGTATCAAGAGACCCAGTACTTC. It yields the protein CSVVSDRGYQETQYF.

This clonotype came up a few times. The rearrangement links TRBV4-1 to TRBJ1-5, with TRBD1 identical over 7 bases. Germline-derived CDR1 and CDR2 are MGHRA and YSYEKL. V was clipped by 2 bases and J by 8 bases; unmatched bases: 3. The CDR3 has 13 residues. CDR3 loop: CASSQQGVEPQHF. The CDR3 nucleotides are TGCGCCAGCAGCCAACAGGGGGTGGAGCCCCAGCATTTT.

The chain combines TRBV7-9 with TRBJ2-1; 7 positions match TRBD1. Germline loops: CDR1 SEHNR, CDR2 FQNEAQ (reference sequence). The CDR3 is 15 residues long. Unmatched junction bases numbered 7, after V lost 3 bases and J lost 5 bases. The CDR3 DNA follows: TGTGCCAGCAGCTTTACAGGGGTGCTGGACAATGAGCAGTTCTTC. It yields the protein CASSFTGVLDNEQFF. Full variable domain (missing parts from reference TRBV7-9 and TRBJ2-1): DTGVSQNPRHKITKRGQNVTFRCDPISEHNRLYWYRQTLGQGPEFLTYFQNEAQLEKSRLLSDRFSAERPKGSFSTLEIQRTEQGDSAMYLCASSFTGVLDNEQFFGPGTRLTVL.

The table lists this clonotype with a few counts. This sequence joins TRBV6-6 and TRBJ1-1; unclear D gene. The CDR3 loop spans 12 amino acids. In germline, CDR1 is MNHNY, CDR2 SVGAGI (reference sequence). Trimming left V 0 bases short and J 11 bases short, with 10 bases between. CDR3 residues: CASSYSPQFAFF. CDR3 coding DNA: TGTGCCAGCAGTTACTCCCCGCAGTTTGCTTTCTTT.

V is TRBV12-3 or TRBV12-4 and J is TRBJ2-1, with D uncertain. The V end was cut by 3 bases, the J end by 0 bases, with 12 bases between. The CDR3 is made up of 16 amino acids. CDR3 protein: CASSFFGVSSYNEQFF. CDR3 DNA sequence: TGTGCCAGCAGTTTTTTTGGGGTGAGCTCCTACAATGAGCAGTTCTTC.

The rearrangement joins TRBV3-1 to TRBJ1-4; 8 positions match TRBD1. Trimming removed 3 bases from V and 5 bases from J; junction bases left unmatched: 8. CDR3 size: 16 residues. Germline assignment: CDR1 LGHDT and CDR2 YNNKEL (reference sequence). The CDR3 loop is CASSQMTGEGNEKLFF. DNA of the CDR3: TGTGCCAGCAGCCAGATGACAGGGGAAGGGAATGAAAAACTGTTTTTT.

This clonotype has only one observation. The chain is built from TRBV2 and TRBJ2-7, with 7 bases fitting TRBD2. The CDR3 contains 14 residues. The germline gives CDR1 SNHLY, CDR2 FYNNEI. With 3 bases clipped from V and 1 base from J, the junction kept 3 bases outside the gene matches. The CDR3 DNA reads TGTGCCAGCAGTGAGGAGCGGGGTTCCTACGAGCAGTACTTC. It specifies CASSEERGSYEQYF.

This clonotype was counted a few times. The V call is TRBV7-9, the J call TRBJ1-1; the D is unclear. V shed 5 bases and J shed 5 bases, with 9 bases lying between them. The CDR3 consists of 12 residues. Germline CDR1 and CDR2: SEHNR and FQNEAQ (reference sequence). CDR3 loop: CASSPLGTEAFF. For the CDR3, the DNA is TGTGCCAGCAGCCCCCTAGGAACTGAAGCTTTCTTT. The full variable domain, rest sourced from reference TRBV7-9 and TRBJ1-1, is DTGVSQNPRHKITKRGQNVTFRCDPISEHNRLYWYRQTLGQGPEFLTYFQNEAQLEKSRLLSDRFSAERPKGSFSTLEIQRTEQGDSAMYLCASSPLGTEAFFGQGTRLTVV.

The chain combines TRBV3-1 with TRBJ2-7, with D perhaps TRBD2 (6 bases). Deletions cut 4 bases from V and 3 bases from J, with 13 bases between. The CDR3 sequence is 14 residues long. Germline loops: CDR1 LGHDT, CDR2 YNNKEL (reference sequence). CDR3 coding DNA: TGTGCCAGCAGCCCGGGACCGGGAGTCTACGAGCAGTACTTC. Protein product: CASSPGPGVYEQYF.

This clonotype was counted a few times. This sequence joins TRBV18 and TRBJ2-3; D perhaps matches TRBD2 (5 bases). With 0 bases removed from V and 7 bases from J, the gap between germline ends came to 11 bases. CDR1 is KGHSH and CDR2 is LQKENI in the germline V gene. The CDR3 is made up of 14 amino acids. CDR3 in amino acids: CASSPPITRNTQYF. The CDR3 bases are TGTGCCAGCTCACCACCGATCACTAGGAATACGCAGTATTTT.

This clonotype was observed a few times. The rearrangement uses TRBV12-3 or TRBV12-4 and TRBJ2-1, with 12 positions matching TRBD2. V gave up 8 bases and J gave up 6 bases; unmatched junction bases: 5. The CDR3 sequence is 14 residues long. CDR3 loop: CASAGLAGFNEQFF. Here the CDR3 DNA reads TGTGCCAGCGCCGGACTAGCGGGGTTCAATGAGCAGTTCTTC.

This clonotype showed up just a few times. The J gene is TRBJ2-2, the V gene TRBV12-3 or TRBV12-4; D is unresolved. Trimming took off 2 bases at V and 2 bases at J, with 9 bases between the two ends. CDR3 length equals 15 residues. CDR3 nucleotide sequence: TGTGCCAGCAGTTTATCGGGCATTAACACCGGGGAGCTGTTTTTT. Translated, it gives CASSLSGINTGELFF.

V is TRBV9 and J is TRBJ2-1; 10 nucleotides line up with TRBD2. Trimming removed 4 bases from V and 8 bases from J; junction bases left unmatched: 6. Germline loops: CDR1 SGDLS, CDR2 YYNGEE. This CDR3 region has 14 residues. Written as DNA, the CDR3 is TGTGCCAGCAGCAGCGGGGGGGCGATTGATGAGCAGTTCTTC. This encodes CASSSGGAIDEQFF.

The chain has TRBV28 and TRBJ2-1, with 9 positions matching TRBD1. V was pared by 2 bases and J by 4 bases, with 6 bases of the junction left unmatched. In germline, CDR1 is MDHEN, CDR2 SYDVKM. This CDR3 comprises 16 residues. CDR3 region: CASSLTGTGPYNEQFF. The DNA of the CDR3 is TGTGCCAGCAGTTTAACCGGGACAGGGCCATACAATGAGCAGTTCTTC.

The chain employs TRBV7-9 and TRBJ2-7; D is unresolved. V gave up 1 base and J gave up 5 bases, with 9 bases separating them. The CDR3 contains 13 residues. Germline CDR1 reads SEHNR; CDR2 reads FQNEAQ (reference sequence). The CDR3 region has the DNA TGTGCCAGCAGCTTAGGGGATGCCCACGAGCAGTACTTC. Its protein product is CASSLGDAHEQYF.

The table lists this clonotype with a few counts. CDR3 DNA: TGTGCCAGCAGCCCGCATGAGTCCTACGAGCAGTACTTC. Encoded protein: CASSPHESYEQYF. The gene calls are TRBV7-6 and TRBJ2-7; D call uncertain. This CDR3 contains 13 residues. The germline gives CDR1 SGHVS, CDR2 FNYEAQ. Trimming left V 5 bases short and J 1 base short, with 9 bases between.

The V gene is TRBV25-1, the J gene TRBJ2-1; maybe TRBD1 (6 bases). Per germline, CDR1 MGHDK and CDR2 SYGVNS. The V gene lost 6 bases and the J gene lost 0 bases, with 12 bases spanning the gap. This CDR3 is built from 15 residues. The CDR3 DNA reads TGTGCCAGCAGCGCAGACAGGTTCTCCTACAATGAGCAGTTCTTC. Amino acid sequence: CASSADRFSYNEQFF.

V and J are TRBV28 and TRBJ2-6, with D maybe TRBD2 (5 bases). There are 14 residues in the CDR3. Germline V gene lookup returns CDR1 MDHEN and CDR2 SYDVKM. Trimming shortened V by 6 bases and J by 0 bases, and 6 bases separated the two germline ends. The CDR3 here is CASRAGSGANVLTF. The CDR3 region has the DNA TGTGCCAGCAGGGCGGGCTCTGGGGCCAACGTCCTGACTTTC.

This rearrangement joins TRBV12-3 or TRBV12-4 to TRBJ2-7, with 9 bases fitting TRBD2. Trimming cost V 1 base and J 5 bases; bases outside gene matches: 6. The CDR3 sequence is 15 residues long. CDR3 region: CASSLVAGGPDEQYF. The CDR3 DNA is TGTGCCAGCAGTTTAGTCGCGGGGGGGCCAGACGAGCAGTACTTC.

This sequence joins TRBV4-2 and TRBJ2-1; D perhaps matches TRBD2 (7 bases). CDR1 and CDR2 (germline): LGHNA, YNFKEQ. This CDR3 spans 17 amino acids. The V gene lost 1 base and the J gene lost 7 bases, with 20 bases spanning the gap. The CDR3 protein is CASSQALGGAEWNEQFF. The DNA for the CDR3 is TGTGCCAGCAGCCAAGCCCTGGGGGGGGCGGAGTGGAATGAGCAGTTCTTC.